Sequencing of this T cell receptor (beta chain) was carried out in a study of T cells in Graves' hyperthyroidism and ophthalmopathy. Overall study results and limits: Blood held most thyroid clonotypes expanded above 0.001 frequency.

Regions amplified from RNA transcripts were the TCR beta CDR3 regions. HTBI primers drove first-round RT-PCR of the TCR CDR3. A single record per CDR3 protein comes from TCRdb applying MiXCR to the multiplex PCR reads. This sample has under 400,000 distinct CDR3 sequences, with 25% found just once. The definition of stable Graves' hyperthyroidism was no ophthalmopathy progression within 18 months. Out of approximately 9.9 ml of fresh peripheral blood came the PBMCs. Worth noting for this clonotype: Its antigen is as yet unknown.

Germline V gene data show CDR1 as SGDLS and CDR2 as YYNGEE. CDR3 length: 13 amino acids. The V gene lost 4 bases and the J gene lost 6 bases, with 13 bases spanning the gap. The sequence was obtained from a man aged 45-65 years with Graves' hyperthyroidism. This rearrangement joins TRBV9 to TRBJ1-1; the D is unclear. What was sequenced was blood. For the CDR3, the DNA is TGTGCCAGCAGCCCCCGCGACCCAGCTGAAGCTTTCTTT. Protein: CASSPRDPAEAFF.